The TCR beta chain described here comes from a study of cytomegalovirus exposure and HLA in healthy donors. Study-wide findings and caveats: High sensitivity and specificity were reportedly achieved when the classifier diagnosed cytomegalovirus status. Listed as cytomegalovirus-associated were 150 to 200 TCR beta chains.

Using immunoSEQ multiplex PCR, the repertoire was profiled, and TCRdb retains in-frame clones only, with some absent. In the table there are roughly 330,000 clones, around 90% of which are singletons. With respect to this clone: What it binds is unknown.

Germline loops: CDR1 GTSNPN, CDR2 SVGIG (reference sequence). The CDR3 is made up of 14 amino acids. The V gene lost 4 bases and the J gene lost 0 bases, with 10 bases spanning the gap. The donors were part of the validation cohort of around 110 subjects. That cohort was separate from the first cohort, which comprised under 750 subjects. The clonotype comes from a young woman in good health and CMV-seropositive. V gene TRBV30 combines with J gene TRBJ2-1; D is possibly TRBD1 (5 bases). Specimen: PBMCs. This chain's CDR3 is CAWKGQSSYNEQFF. The CDR3 DNA follows: TGTGCCTGGAAGGGGCAGAGCTCCTACAATGAGCAGTTCTTC.